A single TCR beta chain is shown here with its context. This sample is part of a study of blood T cell repertoires in COVID-19. About the research overall: Specimens from acute and convalescent COVID-19 originated in the United States, Italy and Spain. Sources were T cells, B-cell-depleted T cells, or PBMCs; the material itself was cDNA or gDNA.

Participants, roughly 18 to 90 years old, spanned more than 20 US areas. In the source study's methods: It was from reference gene primer amplification that nucleated cell counts were estimated. The table came from immunoSEQ multiplex PCR; TCRdb's copy has only in-frame clones and leaves some out. D and trimming were read from the DNA, whereas the V and J calls and clone size are those reported in that table. Counted here are roughly 370,000 clones, roughly 89% occurring once; the ten biggest clones make up roughly 9.4%. V lost 5 bases to trimming and J lost 0 bases, with 11 bases between them. Per the germline V gene, CDR1 is SGHNT and CDR2 is YENEEA. The CDR3 is 15 amino acids.

The chain has TRBV11-3 and TRBJ1-3; TRBD1 is a possible D gene (5 bases). The TCR sequence derives from a woman in her fifties or sixties who had recovered from COVID-19. What was sequenced was PBMCs or T cells enriched from blood (not recorded which). For the CDR3, the DNA is TGTGCCAGCAGCCTCGGGGGATCCTCTGGAAACACCATATATTTT. Protein product: CASSLGGSSGNTIYF.